This T cell receptor (beta chain) was identified during a study of blood T cells in healthy people across ages. Study-level findings and limits: Shifts in expanded clonotypes may have been confounded by donor CMV status, which was unknown.

In this sample, this clonotype turned up many times. The antigen remains unidentified. The CDR3 runs 12 residues. Trimming shortened V by 7 bases and J by 7 bases, and 13 bases separated the two germline ends. Germline CDR1 MNHEY, CDR2 SVGAGI. Through a sample-barcoded 5' primer and a J-beta primer mix, a second PCR was run for roughly 7 to 12 cycles. Each sample yielded at least 2.5 million CDR3-containing paired-end reads. TCRdb recomputed calls from the 5' RACE reads with MiXCR, one row per CDR3 protein. The sample contains 600,000 or so distinct CDR3 sequences, approximately 30% of which appear only once.

The receptor was derived from a woman older than 75 in good health. V and J are TRBV6-5 and TRBJ2-5, with no clear D. The sample consisted of blood. In nucleotides, the CDR3 is TGTGCCAGCATCACCCCCGGCGGGACCCAGTACTTC. Protein sequence: CASITPGGTQYF.